The rows below give T cell receptor beta chains drawn from one sample of a study of vaccination effects on CD4 cells after COVID-19. TCRdb's copy holds only in-frame clones and misses some; the assay was immunoSEQ multiplex PCR. The sample holds under 70,000 clones; around 82% are singletons and the top ten take around 5%. No antigen has been assigned to these receptors. The sequences come from CD4+ T cells from PBMCs cultured with HIV peptides, collected before COVID-19 vaccination. The source of these receptors is a human donor who had a prior SARS-CoV-2 infection. Each CDR3 is given without its conserved first and last residue. Fields, in order: clone size, V gene, J gene, CDR3 protein. Clone size appears in some rows only: once, few, many, or a class for an expanded clone.

few	TRBV11-3	TRBJ1-1	ASSSSNAEAF
-	TRBV12-3/TRBV12-4	TRBJ1-1	ASTVGQNTEAF
once	TRBV3-1/TRBV3-2	TRBJ1-1	ASSQFASTEAF
-	TRBV4-1	TRBJ1-6	ASSQTAGGLSSYNSPLH
-	TRBV4-2	TRBJ2-1	ASSQPFYNEQF
few	TRBV5-1	TRBJ2-5	ASSSVRGGETQY
-	TRBV30	TRBJ2-1	AWSASGIDEQF
-	TRBV12-3/TRBV12-4	TRBJ2-2	ASSSIRTGELF
-	TRBV7-9	TRBJ2-7	ASSLVPLWTSGSPGEQY
few	TRBV19	TRBJ2-2	ASSFRDREAGELF
-	TRBV2	TRBJ1-2	ASSDARIAYGYT
-	TRBV2	TRBJ2-3	ASNRWGGLGDTQY
-	TRBV5-1	TRBJ1-6	ASTQTGTENSPLH
-	TRBV10-3	TRBJ1-3	AISGTLSVSGNTIY
-	TRBV15	TRBJ1-2	ATRTGRNYGYT
-	TRBV4-1	TRBJ2-7	ASSPRGLGLGSYEQY
few	TRBV5-1	TRBJ1-6	ASSLGAGIVYNSPLH
few	TRBV4-1	TRBJ2-1	ASSSPGSGRENEQF
-	TRBV4-1	TRBJ1-6	ASSQEGTGTGFSPLH
-	TRBV7-2	TRBJ2-7	ASSLALSYEQY
few	TRBV24-1	TRBJ2-7	ATSDTRTSGYEQY
-	TRBV5-1	TRBJ2-5	ASSGKAGVETQY
-	TRBV5-1	TRBJ2-7	ASSRTGNPYEQY
-	TRBV4-1	TRBJ2-1	ASSQDQGRDLSL
-	TRBV18	TRBJ1-2	ASSPGQGYYGYT
-	TRBV7-9	TRBJ2-1	ASSLRSRDRSYNEQF
-	TRBV7-2	TRBJ2-7	ASSLTQFYEQY
-	TRBV30	TRBJ1-1	AWSHEGLTEAF
-	TRBV5-1	TRBJ2-3	ASSLESGTDTQY